The source of this T cell receptor (beta chain) is a study of response to subunit inactivated influenza vaccine. Study-wide results and caveats: Authors suggested that a seasonal influenza vaccination recruits few new T cells each time.

The V gene end was trimmed by 3 bases and the J gene end by 9 bases; junction bases not matched to a gene: 7. This CDR3 region has 15 residues. Germline V gene lookup returns CDR1 MNHEY and CDR2 SMNVEV (reference sequence). MiXCR, applied by TCRdb to the RT-PCR reads, yields one record per CDR3 protein. Among some 540,000 distinct CDR3 sequences listed, around a quarter were seen once. On this clonotype: The target antigen is unknown.

This sample also belongs to another study, concerning T cells expressing NK-cell markers. That source adds: What made the TCR beta cDNA was 5'RACE template switching with UMIs.

The specimen comprised CD4+ T cells sorted from PBMCs, sampled 12 days after vaccination. The source is a man aged 45 to 65 who received an inactivated influenza vaccine. The chain employs TRBV27 and TRBJ1-6; TRBD1 matches at 8 bases. CDR3 residues: CASSFQGARGSPLHF. The CDR3 bases are TGTGCCAGCAGTTTTCAGGGGGCTAGGGGTTCACCCCTCCACTTT.